The 6 T cell receptor beta chains below were found in one sample sequenced in a study of response to subunit inactivated influenza vaccine (dated by TCRdb to between 2018 and 2020). Libraries were built with RT-PCR. Reads for this sample came from an Illumina HiSeq 2500. TCRdb reprocessing: public reads trimmed at Q25 with fastp, clones called with MiXCR, in-frame beta chains kept. Each entry is one CDR3 protein sequence, shown with its most common DNA and genes. The sample table records under 550,000 distinct CDR3 sequences; 7.6% of these occur just once. The ten most abundant clones make up 10% to 15% of the sample. Sequenced here: PBMCs from blood, sampled around 25 months after vaccination. The source is a man aged 50-75 years who received an inactivated influenza vaccine. Donor details come from another sample of the same person, matched by shared clones.

V and J are TRBV12-3 or TRBV12-4 and TRBJ2-2, with D possibly TRBD1 on 5 matching bases. V was clipped by 7 bases and J by 5 bases, with 14 bases between them. The CDR3 is made up of 14 amino acids. CDR3 region: CASMGRGVTGELFF. CDR3 coding DNA: TGTGCCAGCATGGGGCGCGGAGTAACCGGGGAGCTGTTTTTT.

Concerning this clonotype: This could be a read error, since a much larger clone is one nucleotide away. This chain uses TRBV6-1 with TRBJ1-2, with 7 bases fitting TRBD1. The V segment lost 6 bases and the J segment 5 bases; nucleotides outside the gene matches: 6. The V gene's germline CDR1 is MNHNS and CDR2 SASEGT. The CDR3 is 13 residues long. CDR3 in DNA: TGTGCCAGCAGCCAGGGGGGGCAGTATGGCTACACCTTC. This encodes CASSQGGQYGYTF.

V gene TRBV4-3 combines with J gene TRBJ2-3; TRBD2 aligns across 7 bases. CDR3 length: 15 amino acids. Germline CDR1 and CDR2: LGHNA and YSLEER. Trimming cost V 5 bases and J 3 bases; bases outside gene matches: 8. DNA for the CDR3: TGCGCCAGCAGCTACTGGCGGGGGAAGACAGATACGCAGTATTTT. As protein: CASSYWRGKTDTQYF.

The table lists this clonotype with a few counts. The V and J genes are TRBV9 and TRBJ2-1; TRBD2 matches at 11 bases. The CDR3 sequence is 15 residues long. The junction had 6 bases not matched to a gene; V was cut back by 4 bases and J by 6 bases. CDR1 and CDR2 (germline): SGDLS, YYNGEE. The CDR3 protein is CASSLTSGSGNEQFF. In DNA form, the CDR3 reads TGTGCCAGCAGCCTCACTAGCGGGAGCGGCAATGAGCAGTTCTTC.

DNA of the CDR3: TGTGCCAGTAGGAATAGCGGGAGGGCCTTTGAGCAGTTCTTC. This sequence encodes CASRNSGRAFEQFF. The gene calls are TRBV19 and TRBJ2-1; 11 bases align to TRBD2. Germline loops: CDR1 LNHDA, CDR2 SQIVND (reference sequence). Trimming removed 6 bases from V and 9 bases from J; junction bases left unmatched: 7. The CDR3 runs 14 residues.

The CDR3 coding sequence is TGTGCCAGCAGGGATTCTAATGATCAGCCCCAGCATTTT. Encoded protein: CASRDSNDQPQHF. The chain recombines TRBV6-2 or TRBV6-3 with TRBJ1-5; D not certain. V shed 6 bases and J shed 5 bases, with 11 bases lying between them. This CDR3 region has 13 residues. Germline V lookup: CDR1 MNHEY, CDR2 SVGEGT.